Listed below are T cell receptor beta chains from one sample, sequenced in a study of PD-L1 blockade in urothelial cancer. Method: immunoSEQ multiplex PCR; TCRdb's copy keeps in-frame clones and lacks some. The sample lists roughly 45,000 clones, 85% to 90% occurring once. Sequencing used PBMCs, obtained around atezolizumab (anti-PD-L1) treatment. The receptors were gathered from a woman aged 60-70 years with urothelial cancer. CDR3s include the opening cysteine and the closing phenylalanine or tryptophan. Each record gives: V gene, CDR3 protein.

V gene: TRBV27; CDR3 protein: CASKLGTTSYNEQFF
V gene: TRBV7-6; CDR3 protein: CASSLSGAYEQYF
V gene: TRBV5-4; CDR3 protein: CASSLQGALTDTQYF
V gene: TRBV5-6; CDR3 protein: CASSLVGLRVSPLHF
V gene: TRBV9; CDR3 protein: CASSASGGLAGDEQFF
V gene: TRBV15; CDR3 protein: CATSREPTSGYNEQFF
V gene: TRBV7-2; CDR3 protein: CASSSRGSDRGAYNEQFF
V gene: TRBV18; CDR3 protein: CASSNPGRAGVPEQYF
V gene: TRBV28; CDR3 protein: CASSTRDRGDEQFF
V gene: TRBV7-6; CDR3 protein: CASSLGTREETQYF
V gene: TRBV7-2; CDR3 protein: CASSLDSLYEQYF
V gene: TRBV6-1; CDR3 protein: CASSPIEGRSPLHF
V gene: TRBV7-6; CDR3 protein: CASSPRADTQYF
V gene: TRBV4-3; CDR3 protein: CASSQDAEYNEQFF
V gene: TRBV27; CDR3 protein: CASSLSGLWASGSNEQFF
V gene: TRBV5-8; CDR3 protein: CASSLGGRGVF
V gene: TRBV2; CDR3 protein: CASREDSYNEQFF
V gene: TRBV28; CDR3 protein: CASSFLRAGETYEQYF
V gene: TRBV21-1; CDR3 protein: CASSKRQGGEQYF
V gene: TRBV2; CDR3 protein: CASSARVEAFF
V gene: TRBV9; CDR3 protein: CASSVSQEQETQYF
V gene: TRBV5-8; CDR3 protein: CASSTGQSSYNEQFF